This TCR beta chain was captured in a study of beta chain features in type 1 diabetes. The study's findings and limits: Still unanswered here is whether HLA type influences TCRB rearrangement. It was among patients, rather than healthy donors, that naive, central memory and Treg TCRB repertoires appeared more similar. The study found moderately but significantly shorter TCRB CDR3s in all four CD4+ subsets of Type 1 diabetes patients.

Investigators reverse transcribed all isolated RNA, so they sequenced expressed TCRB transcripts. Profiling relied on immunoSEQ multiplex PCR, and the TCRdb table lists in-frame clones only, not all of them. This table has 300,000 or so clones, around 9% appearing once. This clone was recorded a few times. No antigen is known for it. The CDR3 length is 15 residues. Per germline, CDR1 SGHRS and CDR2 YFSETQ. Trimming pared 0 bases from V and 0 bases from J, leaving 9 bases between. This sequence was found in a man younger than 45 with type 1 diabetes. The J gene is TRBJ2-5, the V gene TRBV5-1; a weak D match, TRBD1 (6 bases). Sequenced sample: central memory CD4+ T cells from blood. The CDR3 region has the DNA TGCGCCAGCAGCTTGGGAGGACAGCACCAAGAGACCCAGTACTTC. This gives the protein CASSLGGQHQETQYF.